This section outlines one TCR beta chain sequence together with its context. The study ran its PCR with 60 Vbeta and 13 Jbeta primers. Measured with immunoSEQ multiplex PCR; TCRdb has only the in-frame clones, and not every one. The sample holds about 140,000 clones, 76% seen once. This record belongs to a study of cytomegalovirus exposure and HLA in healthy donors. The length of the CDR3 is 14 residues. Germline V CDR1 and CDR2: MNHEY, SMNVEV (reference sequence). V dropped 1 base and J dropped 1 base, with 7 bases sitting between them. The sequence was collected from a man aged 18 to 29 in good health and CMV-seronegative. Sequencing used PBMCs. The rearrangement uses TRBV27 and TRBJ1-1; weak D call: TRBD1 (5 bases). The CDR3 reads CASSLWGGNTEAFF. The DNA of the CDR3 is TGTGCCAGCAGTTTATGGGGCGGGAACACTGAAGCTTTCTTT.